This TCR beta chain was identified during a study of cytomegalovirus exposure and HLA in healthy donors. Concerning this clone: The antigen remains unidentified.

V was shortened by 11 bases and J by 12 bases, with 22 bases between the two germline ends. The CDR3 covers 12 residues. Germline assignment: CDR1 MDHEN and CDR2 SYDVKM. The study ran its PCR with 60 Vbeta and 13 Jbeta primers. Some clones are missing from TCRdb's copy, which holds only in-frame ones; the method was immunoSEQ multiplex PCR. The data hold about 240,000 clones, with around 80% observed a single time. Study-wide results and caveats: TCR sequences were mostly rare, though some public TCRs occurred in many donors.

The chain joins TRBV28 to TRBJ2-5; maybe TRBD2 (6 bases). The sequence was obtained from a boy younger than 18 in good health and CMV-seronegative. The sequencing sample was made of PBMCs. CDR3 coding DNA: TGTGCCGGTTCGTTGGTCTCGGGAGATAAGTACTTC. It codes for CAGSLVSGDKYF.